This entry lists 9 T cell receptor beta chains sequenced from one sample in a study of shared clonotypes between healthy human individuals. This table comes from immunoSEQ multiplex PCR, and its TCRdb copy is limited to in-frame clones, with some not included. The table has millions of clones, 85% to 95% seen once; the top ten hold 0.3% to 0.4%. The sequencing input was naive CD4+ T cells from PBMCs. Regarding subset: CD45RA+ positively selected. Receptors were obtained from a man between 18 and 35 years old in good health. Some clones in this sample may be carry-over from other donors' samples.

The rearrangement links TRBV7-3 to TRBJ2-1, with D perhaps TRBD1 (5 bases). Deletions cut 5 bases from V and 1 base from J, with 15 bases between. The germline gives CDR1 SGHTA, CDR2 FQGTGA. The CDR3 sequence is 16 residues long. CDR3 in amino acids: CASSVGVLGSYNEQFF. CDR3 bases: TGTGCCAGCAGCGTAGGGGTTTTGGGGTCCTACAATGAGCAGTTCTTC.

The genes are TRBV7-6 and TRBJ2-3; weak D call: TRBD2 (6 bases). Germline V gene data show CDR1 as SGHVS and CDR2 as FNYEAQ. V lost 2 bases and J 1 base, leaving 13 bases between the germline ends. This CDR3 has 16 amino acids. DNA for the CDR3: TGTGCCAGCAGCTTATTTCGGGCTAGCGGCACAGATACGCAGTATTTT. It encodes CASSLFRASGTDTQYF.

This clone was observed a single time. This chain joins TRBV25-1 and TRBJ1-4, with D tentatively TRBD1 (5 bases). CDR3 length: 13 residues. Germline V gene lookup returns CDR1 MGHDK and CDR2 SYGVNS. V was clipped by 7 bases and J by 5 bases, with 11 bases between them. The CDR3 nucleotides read TGTGCCAGCACCCGGGGCTTAAATGAAAAACTGTTTTTT. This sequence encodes CASTRGLNEKLFF. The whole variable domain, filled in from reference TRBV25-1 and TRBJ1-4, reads EADIYQTPRYLVIGTGKKITLECSQTMGHDKMYWYQQDPGMELHLIHYSYGVNSTEKGDLSSESTVSRIRTEHFPLTLESARPSHTSQYLCASTRGLNEKLFFGSGTQLSVL.

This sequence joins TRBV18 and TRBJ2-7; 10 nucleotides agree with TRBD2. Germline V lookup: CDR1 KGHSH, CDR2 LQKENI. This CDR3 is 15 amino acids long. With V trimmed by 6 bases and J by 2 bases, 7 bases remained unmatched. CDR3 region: CASSSGTSDTYEQYF. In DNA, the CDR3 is TGTGCCAGCTCGTCGGGGACTAGCGATACCTACGAGCAGTACTTC.

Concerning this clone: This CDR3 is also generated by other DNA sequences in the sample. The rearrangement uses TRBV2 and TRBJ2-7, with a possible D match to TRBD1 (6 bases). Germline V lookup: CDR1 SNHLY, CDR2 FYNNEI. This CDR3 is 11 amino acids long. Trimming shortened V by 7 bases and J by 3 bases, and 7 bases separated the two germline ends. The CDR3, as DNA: TGTGCCAGCATGGACAGCTACGAGCAGTACTTC. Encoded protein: CASMDSYEQYF.

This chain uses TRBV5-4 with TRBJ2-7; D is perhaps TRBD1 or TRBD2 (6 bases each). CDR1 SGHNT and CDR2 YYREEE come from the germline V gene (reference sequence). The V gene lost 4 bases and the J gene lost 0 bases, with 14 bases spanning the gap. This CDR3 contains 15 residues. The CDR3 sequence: CASSRGAVSSYEQYF. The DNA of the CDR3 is TGTGCCAGCAGCAGGGGGGCGGTCTCCTCCTACGAGCAGTACTTC.

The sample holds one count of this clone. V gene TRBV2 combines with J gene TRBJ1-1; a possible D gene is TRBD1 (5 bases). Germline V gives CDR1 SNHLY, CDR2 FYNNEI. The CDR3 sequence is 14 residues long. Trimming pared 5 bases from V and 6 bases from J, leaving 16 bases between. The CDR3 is CASSTLMGTAEAFF. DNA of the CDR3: TGTGCCAGCAGTACTCTCATGGGGACCGCTGAAGCTTTCTTT.

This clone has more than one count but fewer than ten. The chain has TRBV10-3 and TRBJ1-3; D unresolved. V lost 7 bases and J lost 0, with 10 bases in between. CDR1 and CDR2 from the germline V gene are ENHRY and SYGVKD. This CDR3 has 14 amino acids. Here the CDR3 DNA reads TGTGCCATCACAACCACCGTCTCTGGAAACACCATATATTTT. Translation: CAITTTVSGNTIYF.

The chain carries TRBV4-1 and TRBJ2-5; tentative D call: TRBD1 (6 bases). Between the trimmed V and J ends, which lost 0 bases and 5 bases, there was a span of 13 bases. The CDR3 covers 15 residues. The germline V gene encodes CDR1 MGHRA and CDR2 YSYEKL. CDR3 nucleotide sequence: TGCGCCAGCAGCCAAGATGGAACAGGGTGGGAGACCCAGTACTTC. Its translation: CASSQDGTGWETQYF.